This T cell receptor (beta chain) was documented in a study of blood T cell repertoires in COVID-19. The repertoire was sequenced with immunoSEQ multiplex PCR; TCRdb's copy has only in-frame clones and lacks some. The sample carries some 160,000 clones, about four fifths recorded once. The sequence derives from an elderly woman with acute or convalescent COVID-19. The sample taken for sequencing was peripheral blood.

The CDR3 reads CASSWNTEAFF. In DNA, the CDR3 is TGTGCCAGCAGCTGGAACACTGAAGCTTTCTTT. The gene calls are TRBV6-6 and TRBJ1-1; D is unclear. V dropped 6 bases and J dropped 1 base, with 3 bases sitting between them. CDR1 MNHNY and CDR2 SVGAGI come from the germline V gene (reference sequence). The CDR3 consists of 11 residues.